Reported below is one T cell receptor (beta chain). Which antigen it targets is not known. Per-nucleotide qualities are absent, and no much larger clonotype sits a single base away. The data were taken from a study of shared clonotypes between healthy human individuals (dated by TCRdb to 2019 to 2021). About the full investigation: The cohort comprised two women and three men aged 18 to 49 years. For each donor, CD4 naive and CD4 memory were each run on three plates, CD8 naive on two plates, and CD8 memory on one plate. To estimate repertoire size and how much clonotypes are shared between individuals, the study performed deep sequencing of blood TCR repertoires from roughly five healthy adults. Libraries were prepared and TCR repertoires were sequenced by different laboratories using diverse techniques, in order to increase sequencing depth and limit assay-specific biases. Between about 0.8 and 9 billion PBMCs per donor were obtained by leukapheresis.

Paper-wide results and their limitations: Rarefaction of sorted-subset datasets indicated incomplete sequencing despite the large sequencing depth. Clonotypes shared by all four sorted-subset donors showed higher generation probabilities than non-shared clonotypes. Because the study included a small number of donors, the genetic and exposure-history diversity represented was limited. Sharing across several donors was observed for roughly 5.4% of naive CD4, under 4% of naive CD8, 2.3% of memory CD4, and about 0.4% of memory CD8 clonotypes. Larger estimated clonotype richness was generally found for naive subsets than for memory subsets. Sampling was restricted to blood, and TCR repertoires in tissues likely differ from the TCR repertoires found in blood. Pairwise subsampling led to the expectation that sequencing depth would affect the degree of clonotype sharing among donors.

For the CD8 naive samples, CD45RO-negative cells were positively selected for CCR7, yielding a CD45RA+CCR7+ population from which TemRA cells were excluded. The donors were healthy, HIV-negative adults who had no recently reported acute infections or vaccinations. Every donor was a Caucasian adult residing in Nashville, Tennessee, USA. After blood collection by leukapheresis, PBMCs were isolated using Ficoll-Histopaque density gradient centrifugation and then cryopreserved in the vapor phase of liquid nitrogen. Analytical flow cytometry was used to check the purity and quantity of each magnetically sorted T cell population. Genomic DNA was isolated from every sorted fraction and measured by UV absorbance on a Nanodrop 2000c. Deletion took 2 bases off V and 1 base off J, with a span of 2 bases between the germline ends. The CDR3 goes from the cysteine to the phenylalanine over 12 residues. The sequence is cut down to CDR3 DNA, 36 bases in frame from base 1. CDR1 is given as MNHEY and CDR2 as SMNVEV, both from the germline V gene (reference sequence).

Using the deep immunoSEQ assay, TCR CDR3 regions were amplified from genomic DNA by multiplex PCR. For each cell subset, the extracted genomic DNA was distributed evenly across all wells of several immunoSEQ 96-well plates, and each plate served as one replicate. For sorted subsets, about 220 ng of genomic DNA, equivalent to 25,000 to 30,000 T cell genomes, went into each replicate PCR. The purified libraries were quantified using a Qubit 3.0 fluorometer, sized with a Bioanalyzer 2100, and then quantified again using the KAPA Library Quantification kit. Every immunoSEQ 96-well plate was sequenced on a dedicated single-read 150-cycle Illumina NextSeq 550 flow cell. The study's processing was this. The immunoSEQ output contained only junctional sequences without quality scores, so filtering could not match that applied to full-length reads. To assign V/J genes and CDR3, sequences were annotated using PyIR, a Python wrapper for IgBLAST v1.9, with IMGT germline references. Any read was removed if the V/J assignment was weak (E-value above 1e-6), the CDR3 was missing, or the read contained stop codons, out-of-frame junctions, or ambiguous translated residues. V3J clonotypes were defined as sequences sharing the same inferred V gene, J gene, and CDR3 amino acid sequence. The percentage overlap between two repertoires was calculated by dividing the number of shared unique clonotypes by the size of the smaller repertoire. Three approaches were used to assess repertoire richness: RTK rarefaction, the Chao1 estimator, and Recon v2.1 estimates of unobserved clonotypes. For all TCRbeta clonotypes obtained by the gDNA method from four donors, generation probabilities were computed with OLGA. TCRdb took over this immuneACCESS table, retaining in-frame rearrangements with V and J assigned. Such tables are incomplete; in checked studies, under half of the missing clones stem from an unresolved V gene, and the remainder is unexplained. V, J and clone size are those of that table, while D and trimming were read from the DNA. The sample table shows about 2.1 million clones, and around 95% are seen once. The ten largest clones add up to over 1.5% of the sample.

The TCR comes from a man aged 18 to 30 in good health. Some clones in this sample may be carry-over from other donors' samples. The sample consisted of naive CD8+ T cells from PBMCs. Taken with the paper, the label for cell subset or site translates to: CD45RA+CCR7+. Recombination joined TRBV27 with TRBJ2-5, with the D segment identity uncertain. In nucleotide form, the sequence is TGTGCCAGCAGTTTAATCCAAGAGACCCAGTACTTC. The resulting protein is CASSLIQETQYF.